This T cell receptor (beta chain) was profiled in a study of CD8 T cells in Susac syndrome. Germline trimming cut 5 bases from V and 8 bases from J; bases unmatched to any gene: 9. Per germline, CDR1 PRHDT and CDR2 FYEKMQ (reference sequence). The CDR3 totals 15 residues. cDNA came from approximately 0.5 to 1 ug RNA primed by random hexamers. TCR beta CDR3 was amplified by immunoSEQ multiplex PCR. This amplification extended across 54 Vbeta and 13 Jbeta segments. One entry per CDR3 protein, called by TCRdb with MiXCR from the immunoSEQ multiplex PCR reads. This sample has some 160,000 distinct CDR3 sequences; 85% to 95% occur once, and the top ten carry less than 0.2%.

The chain links TRBV13 to TRBJ2-1, with 10 positions matching TRBD2. The TCR sequence derives from a human donor with multiple sclerosis. Sequenced input: CD8+ T cells from PBMCs. The CDR3 nucleotides read TGTGCCAGCAGCGAAACTAGCGGGGAGTGGGATGAGCAGTTCTTC. Its protein product is CASSETSGEWDEQFF.